The next 2 T cell receptor beta chains were all read from a single sample in a study of T cell responses to AZD1222 COVID-19 vaccine. Measured with immunoSEQ multiplex PCR; TCRdb has only the in-frame clones, and not every one. This table holds some 96,000 clones, roughly 89% found once. Sequencing was performed on peripheral blood, taken on day 0 of AZD1222 vaccination. Receptors were obtained from an adult in good health.

The chain combines TRBV5-1 with TRBJ1-6; D gene unclear. CDR3 length equals 14 residues. V lost 3 bases and J lost 10, with 14 bases in between. CDR1 SGHRS and CDR2 YFSETQ come from the germline V gene. The CDR3 region is CASSSGGRGSPLHF. CDR3 nucleotide sequence: TGCGCCAGCAGCTCCGGAGGGCGCGGGTCACCCCTCCACTTT. The full variable domain, its missing parts supplied by reference TRBV5-1 and TRBJ1-6, is KAGVTQTPRYLIKTRGQQVTLSCSPISGHRSVSWYQQTPGQGLQFLFEYFSETQRNKGNFPGRFSGRQFSNSRSEMNVSTLELGDSALYLCASSSGGRGSPLHFGNGTRLTVT.

The chain has TRBV6-6 and TRBJ2-5; 10 bases map to TRBD2. V trimming: 5 bases; J trimming: 1 base; junction bases outside the gene matches: 7. The V gene's germline CDR1 is MNHNY and CDR2 SVGAGI (reference sequence). This CDR3 comprises 16 residues. CDR3 loop: CASSGTSGVTQETQYF. The DNA for the CDR3 is TGTGCCAGCAGTGGAACTAGCGGGGTCACCCAAGAGACCCAGTACTTC.